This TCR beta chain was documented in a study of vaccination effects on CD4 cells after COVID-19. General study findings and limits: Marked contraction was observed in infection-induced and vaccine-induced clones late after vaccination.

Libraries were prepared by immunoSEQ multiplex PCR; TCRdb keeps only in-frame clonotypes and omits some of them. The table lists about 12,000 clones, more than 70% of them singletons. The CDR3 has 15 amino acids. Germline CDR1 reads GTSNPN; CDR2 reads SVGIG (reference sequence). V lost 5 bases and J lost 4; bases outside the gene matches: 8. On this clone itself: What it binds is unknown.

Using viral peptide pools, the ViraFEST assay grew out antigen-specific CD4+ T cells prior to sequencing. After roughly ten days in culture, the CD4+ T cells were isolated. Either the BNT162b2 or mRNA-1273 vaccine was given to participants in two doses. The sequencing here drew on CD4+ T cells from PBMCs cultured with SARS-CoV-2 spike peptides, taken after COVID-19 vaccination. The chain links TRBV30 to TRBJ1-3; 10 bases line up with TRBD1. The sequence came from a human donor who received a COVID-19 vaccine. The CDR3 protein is CAWALGTGAGNTIYF. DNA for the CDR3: TGTGCCTGGGCCCTGGGGACAGGGGCCGGAAACACCATATATTTT.